The present T cell receptor (beta chain) was sequenced within a study of Ad26.COV2.S vaccination and SARS-CoV-2 variants. V gave up 8 bases and J gave up 8 bases, with 7 bases separating them. The CDR3 is 10 residues long. With respect to this clone: Its antigen is unknown.

Findings and limits, study-wide: Post-vaccination breadth of spike-specific CD8+ and CD4+ T cell responses was reportedly substantial.

The sample's treatment: some 20 received Ad26.COV2.S at low or high dose, single or two shots; roughly 5 received placebo; per-sample allocation not given. Specimen acquisition occurred on day 63 following the initial vaccine or placebo injection. The repertoire was sequenced with immunoSEQ multiplex PCR; TCRdb's copy has only in-frame clones and lacks some. The table records 400,000 to 450,000 clones, about nine tenths of them present only once. The sequenced sample was peripheral blood, obtained in a trial of Ad26.COV2.S vaccine versus placebo. The chain employs TRBV12-3 or TRBV12-4 and TRBJ2-1; D is uncertain. This clonotype originated in a person aged 18 to 65 who received the Ad26.COV2.S COVID-19 vaccine or a placebo. DNA for the CDR3: TGTGCCAGCGGGTCCCATGAGCAGTTCTTC. The encoded protein is CASGSHEQFF.